This T cell receptor (beta chain) was profiled in a study of cytotoxic CD8 clonotypes in ibrutinib-treated CLL (dated by TCRdb to the early 2020s). Regarding the study in general: In this cohort, about 15 patients were treatment-naive and some 10 were relapsed/refractory, while some 18 had unmutated IGHV. Partial responses were observed in roughly 25 patients and complete responses in 2; after a median follow-up of around 64 months, remission was maintained in roughly 15 patients and progression was observed in approximately 12. The response samples were drawn at a median of 12 months into treatment, with a range of about 6 to 36 months. On average, each sample had 255,043 productive templates and more than 75,000 productive rearrangements. Longitudinal samples were obtainable from about 30% of the 86 participants in the trial. Cryopreserved peripheral blood mononuclear cells were collected before treatment, at response, and at either disease progression or sustained remission. Patients were still on ibrutinib when every remission and progressive disease sample was collected. Points the paper makes about the study in general: Sustained-remission and progressing patients did not have matched sampling times, and lymph node repertoires were not examined. Clonality rose at ibrutinib response, remained stable during sustained remission, and dropped back toward baseline at progression. Public clonotypes were rare and either contracted or stayed stable during treatment, and the rise in clonality at ibrutinib response reflected the expansion of private clonotypes. Baseline clonality exceeded that of age-matched healthy donors and correlated strongly with circulating CD8+ T-cell counts.

The goal of deep resolution MiSeq sequencing was a depth between 1 in 1 million and 1 in 200,000 T cells, and coverage averaged 10x per clonotype. The immunoSEQ hsTCRB Kit was used to generate TCR beta libraries. The source study handled its data this way. Data were analyzed with ImmunoSEQ Data Assistant and ImmunoSEQ Analyzer, with V, D and J genes assigned per IMGT definitions. Clonality, which ranges from 0 to 1, was calculated as one minus the normalized Shannon entropy of productive rearrangement frequencies. Public clonotype analysis was restricted to overrepresented clonotypes comprising at least 0.05% of each patient's repertoire. About a dozen age-matched healthy donor repertoires from immuneACCESS served as clonality controls. In TCRdb, the immuneACCESS table is reduced to in-frame sequences with V and J assigned. These tables do not hold every clone; where another copy was compared, an unresolved V gene accounts for under half, and the others remain unexplained. That table gives V, J and clone size, and the DNA gave D and trimming. In all, the sample holds 250,000 or so clones, and roughly 70% of those were seen once. The biggest ten clones account for 15% of the sample.

Per the germline V gene, SGHRS is the CDR1 and YFSETQ is the CDR2. The CDR3 goes from the cysteine to the phenylalanine over 15 residues. Only CDR3 DNA remains: 45 bases, in frame from the first base. V sheds 0 bases and J sheds 4 bases, leaving 14 bases between their ends. Notes on this clone: Its recognized antigen is unknown. No clone much larger than this one lies a single base away; base qualities are absent.

What this sample's time point label stands for: less than 30 months on ibrutinib. For TCR beta library preparation, approximately 2 micrograms of genomic DNA were isolated from cryopreserved PBMCs. Longitudinal blood samples from CLL patients on ibrutinib monotherapy were analyzed using high-throughput TCR beta sequencing. The patients were enrolled in a single-center, open-label phase 2 trial of ibrutinib monotherapy. Specimen: PBMCs, collected after 24 months of ibrutinib treatment. The sequence came from a human donor with chronic lymphocytic leukemia. The chain couples TRBV5-1 to TRBJ2-7; a tentative D match to TRBD1 spans 7 bases. The nucleotide sequence reads TGCGCCAGCAGCTTGGAAGGGGGGACAGCTTACGAGCAGTACTTC. Its protein product is CASSLEGGTAYEQYF.